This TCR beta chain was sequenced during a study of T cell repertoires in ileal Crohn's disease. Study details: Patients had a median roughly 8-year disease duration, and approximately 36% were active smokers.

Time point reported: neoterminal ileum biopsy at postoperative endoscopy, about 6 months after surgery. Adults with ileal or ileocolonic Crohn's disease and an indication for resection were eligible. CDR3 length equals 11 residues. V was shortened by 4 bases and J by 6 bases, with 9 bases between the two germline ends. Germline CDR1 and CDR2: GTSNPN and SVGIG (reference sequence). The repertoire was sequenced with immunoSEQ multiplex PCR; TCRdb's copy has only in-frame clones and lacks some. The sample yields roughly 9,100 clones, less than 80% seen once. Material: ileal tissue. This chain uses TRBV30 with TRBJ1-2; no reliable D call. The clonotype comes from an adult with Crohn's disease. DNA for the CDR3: TGTGCCTGGACGCAAAGCGATGGCTACACCTTC. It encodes CAWTQSDGYTF.